This TCR beta chain was captured in a study of T cell repertoires in cytomegalovirus infection. Across the whole study: Based on public TCR beta signatures, there were indications of CMV infection and of a matching HLA type.

The CDR3 totals 16 residues. The junction had 10 bases not matched to a gene; V was cut back by 5 bases and J by 4 bases. Germline loops: CDR1 SGHTA, CDR2 FQGNSA. In TCRdb, the reads were re-called with MiXCR into one record per CDR3 protein. There are 130,000 or so distinct CDR3 sequences in the sample; approximately 5.9% occur only once, and about 20% lies in the top ten. Study observations and caveats: HLA-C-restricted TCR beta clonotypes specific for CMV led the ex vivo response. Cumulative frequency of public TCR beta families picked out carriers of CMV plus the relevant HLA.

This clonotype was seen ten or more times. Its antigen remains unknown. The sequence was collected from a human donor in good health (CMV status not recorded). Some clones in this sample may be carry-over from other donors' samples. The sequencing input was PBMCs. The chain is built from TRBV7-2 and TRBJ2-1; 8 bases are shared with TRBD2. DNA for the CDR3: TGTGCCAGCAGCGCCGGGGGGGACTTGACTTACAATGAGCAGTTCTTC. Translated: CASSAGGDLTYNEQFF.